This is a list of T cell receptor beta chains from one sample in a study of blood T cell repertoires in COVID-19. TCRdb's table, derived via immunoSEQ multiplex PCR, lists solely in-frame clones and lacks some. The sample contains about 270,000 clones, roughly 90% of which appear only once. The source material was PBMCs or T cells enriched from blood (not recorded which). The receptor source for this set is a young woman who had recovered from COVID-19. Each CDR3 is given with its conserved first and last residue. Fields, in order: D gene, clone size, J gene, V gene, CDR3 protein, CDR3 DNA. The D gene is left open where the match is weak. Clone size is given for some rows only: seen once, a few or many times, or a class if the clone is expanded.

- - TRBJ2-7 TRBV28 CASRRTPGSSYEQYF TGTGCCAGCAGACGAACCCCAGGTAGCTCCTACGAGCAGTACTTC
TRBD2 - TRBJ2-7 TRBV12-3/TRBV12-4 CASSLTSGEQYF TGTGCCAGCAGTTTGACTAGCGGCGAGCAGTACTTC
- - TRBJ1-1 TRBV7-9 CASSFYLTENTEAFF TGTGCCAGCAGCTTCTACCTTACAGAGAACACTGAAGCTTTCTTT
- once TRBJ2-5 TRBV6-5 CASRSPGIQETQYF TGTGCCAGCAGGTCCCCGGGGATTCAAGAGACCCAGTACTTC
TRBD2 - TRBJ2-6 TRBV19 CATAGGTGANVLTF TGTGCCACCGCGGGAGGGACTGGGGCCAACGTCCTGACTTTC
- - TRBJ2-3 TRBV7-3 CASSTYYSDTQYF TGTGCCAGCAGCACTTACTATTCCGATACGCAGTATTTT
TRBD1 - TRBJ2-4 TRBV15 CATSRPDRAINIQYF TGTGCCACCAGCAGACCTGACAGGGCAATAAACATTCAGTACTTC
TRBD1 - TRBJ1-2 TRBV7-9 CASRFTGGGYGYTF TGTGCCAGCAGGTTCACAGGGGGCGGGTATGGCTACACCTTC
TRBD1 - TRBJ1-5 TRBV27 CASSTFRTGTLQPQHF TGTGCCAGCAGTACCTTCCGGACAGGGACGCTTCAGCCCCAGCATTTT
TRBD1 - TRBJ1-6 TRBV5-3 CARSLVSGQGIPPLHF TGTGCCAGAAGCTTGGTGTCCGGACAGGGAATTCCACCCCTCCACTTT
- few TRBJ1-6 TRBV2 CASNPPGSYNSPLHF TGTGCCAGCAATCCCCCGGGCTCCTATAATTCACCCCTCCACTTT
TRBD1 - TRBJ2-2 TRBV30 CAWSVVTGATGELFF TGTGCCTGGAGTGTCGTCACAGGGGCCACCGGGGAGCTGTTTTTT
TRBD1 once TRBJ2-5 TRBV5-6 CASSQGVGRQETQYF TGTGCCAGCAGCCAGGGGGTAGGACGGCAAGAGACCCAGTACTTC
TRBD1 - TRBJ1-2 TRBV29-1 CSGFTGTGDGYTF TGCAGCGGTTTCACCGGGACAGGGGACGGCTACACCTTC
- - TRBJ2-7 TRBV11-2 CASSLGLRREDEQYF TGTGCCAGCAGCTTGGGACTGCGACGTGAGGACGAGCAGTACTTC
TRBD1 - TRBJ1-2 TRBV28 CAFGTGGYGYTF TGTGCCTTCGGGACAGGGGGCTATGGCTACACCTTC
- - TRBJ1-5 TRBV28 CASSLLMGLIQPQHF TGTGCCAGCAGTTTATTGATGGGACTAATTCAGCCCCAGCATTTT
TRBD2 - TRBJ2-3 TRBV29-1 CSVGGGTDTQYF TGCAGCGTTGGGGGGGGGACAGATACGCAGTATTTT
- - TRBJ1-1 TRBV28 CASRQNRDNEAFF TGTGCCAGCAGACAAAACCGGGACAATGAAGCTTTCTTT
- - TRBJ2-2 TRBV5-6 CASSYFSNTGELFF TGTGCCAGCAGCTACTTTTCGAACACCGGGGAGCTGTTTTTT
- - TRBJ2-7 TRBV27 CASSLRQGGNEQYF TGTGCCAGCAGTTTAAGACAGGGCGGGAACGAGCAGTACTTC
TRBD1 - TRBJ1-2 TRBV2 CASSVAGGDGGYTF TGTGCCAGCAGTGTAGCAGGGGGCGATGGTGGCTACACCTTC
TRBD2 - TRBJ2-5 TRBV11-2 CASSLGTSGRGGETQYF TGTGCCAGCAGCCTCGGGACTAGCGGGAGGGGTGGCGAGACCCAGTACTTC
TRBD1 - TRBJ1-1 TRBV10-3 CAIRRDSNTEAFF TGTGCCATCAGGAGGGACAGCAACACTGAAGCTTTCTTT
TRBD1 - TRBJ1-1 TRBV6-2/TRBV6-3 CASSRTGEGTEAFF TGTGCCAGCAGTCGGACAGGGGAAGGGACTGAAGCTTTCTTT
- once TRBJ1-4 TRBV7-8 CASSLRTGTYEKLFF TGTGCCAGCAGCTTACGAACCGGGACTTATGAAAAACTGTTTTTT
TRBD1 - TRBJ1-2 TRBV11-3 CASSPGQGANYGYTF TGTGCCAGCAGCCCGGGACAGGGGGCTAACTATGGCTACACCTTC
- - TRBJ2-1 TRBV11-2 CASSLASSYNEQFF TGTGCCAGCAGCTTAGCTAGCTCCTACAATGAGCAGTTCTTC
TRBD1 - TRBJ1-2 TRBV27 CASSSNDRVYGYTF TGTGCCAGCAGTTCCAACGACAGGGTCTATGGCTACACCTTC
- once TRBJ2-7 TRBV29-1 CSVVPTRYPYEQYF TGCAGCGTTGTTCCCACCCGGTACCCCTACGAGCAGTACTTC